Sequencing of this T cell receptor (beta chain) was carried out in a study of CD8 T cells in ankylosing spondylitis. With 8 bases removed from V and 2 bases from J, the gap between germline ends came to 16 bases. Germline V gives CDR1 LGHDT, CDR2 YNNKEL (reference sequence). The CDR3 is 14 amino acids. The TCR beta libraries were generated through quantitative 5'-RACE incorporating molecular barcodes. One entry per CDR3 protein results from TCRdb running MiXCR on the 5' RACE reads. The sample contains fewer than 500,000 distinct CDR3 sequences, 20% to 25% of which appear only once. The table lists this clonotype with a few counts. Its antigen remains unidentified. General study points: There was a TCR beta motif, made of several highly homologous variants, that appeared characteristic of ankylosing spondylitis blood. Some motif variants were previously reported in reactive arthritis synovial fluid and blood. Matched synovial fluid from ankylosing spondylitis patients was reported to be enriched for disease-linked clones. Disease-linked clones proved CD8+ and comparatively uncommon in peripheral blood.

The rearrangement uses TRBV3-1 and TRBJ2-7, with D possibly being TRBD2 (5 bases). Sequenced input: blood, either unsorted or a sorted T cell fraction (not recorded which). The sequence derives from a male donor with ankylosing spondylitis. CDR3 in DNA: TGTGCCAGCTTATTGACCGGGGATACCTACGAGCAGTACTTC. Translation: CASLLTGDTYEQYF.